A selection of T cell receptor beta chains follows, all from one sample in a study of shared clonotypes between healthy human individuals. Produced via immunoSEQ multiplex PCR; TCRdb's table is partial and in-frame only. The sample has about 2 million clones, approximately 94% seen once. The specimen sequenced was naive CD8+ T cells sorted from blood. These receptor sequences come from a man in his late teens or twenties in good health. CDR3s include the opening cysteine and the closing phenylalanine or tryptophan. A D gene is named only where the DNA matches it firmly. Expanded clones get a size class; other rows say once, few or many, or leave the size out.

CDR3nt: TGTGCCAGCGGGGACGGCGGCCCCTATGGCTACACCTTC
CDR3aa: CASGDGGPYGYTF
len: 13
d_gene: .
abundance: .
j_gene: TRBJ1-2
v_gene: TRBV2

CDR3nt: TGTGCCAGCAGCAAACTCGGTCAGCCCCAGCATTTT
CDR3aa: CASSKLGQPQHF
len: 12
d_gene: .
abundance: .
j_gene: TRBJ1-5
v_gene: TRBV21-1

CDR3nt: TGTGCCAGCAGCGCGTGGACAAGCACAGATACGCAGTATTTT
CDR3aa: CASSAWTSTDTQYF
len: 14
d_gene: .
abundance: .
j_gene: TRBJ2-3
v_gene: TRBV9

CDR3nt: TGTGCCAGCAGCTTAGTAGCAGCTACTAACTATGGCTACACCTTC
CDR3aa: CASSLVAATNYGYTF
len: 15
d_gene: .
abundance: .
j_gene: TRBJ1-2
v_gene: TRBV11-2

CDR3nt: TGCGCCAGCAGCCCCCGCCCGAGGGGGGAAAAACTGTTTTTT
CDR3aa: CASSPRPRGEKLFF
len: 14
d_gene: .
abundance: once
j_gene: TRBJ1-4
v_gene: TRBV4-1

CDR3nt: TGTGCCAGCAGTTTCGACCCGGATGTCTCCACCGGGGAGCTGTTTTTT
CDR3aa: CASSFDPDVSTGELFF
len: 16
d_gene: .
abundance: .
j_gene: TRBJ2-2
v_gene: TRBV28

CDR3nt: TGTGCCAGCAGTTTTGATCCCAGACAGGCAGGTCGGAATAATGAAAAACTGTTTTTT
CDR3aa: CASSFDPRQAGRNNEKLFF
len: 19
d_gene: .
abundance: .
j_gene: TRBJ1-4
v_gene: TRBV28

CDR3nt: TGTGCCACCAGCAGAGATCTCGGGGGTGGGGACAGCTATGGCTACACCTTC
CDR3aa: CATSRDLGGGDSYGYTF
len: 17
d_gene: TRBD1
abundance: .
j_gene: TRBJ1-2
v_gene: TRBV15

CDR3nt: TGTGCCAGCAGCCTAGAGGCAGGGGAGTCCCAAGAGACCCAGTACTTC
CDR3aa: CASSLEAGESQETQYF
len: 16
d_gene: .
abundance: .
j_gene: TRBJ2-5
v_gene: TRBV27

CDR3nt: TGCAGCGTAGTCCTAAGACTAGCGGGGGGGCCCGCCTACAATGAGCAGTTCTTC
CDR3aa: CSVVLRLAGGPAYNEQFF
len: 18
d_gene: TRBD2
abundance: .
j_gene: TRBJ2-1
v_gene: TRBV29-1

CDR3nt: TGCGCCAGCAGCCAAGATACGGGACCTGGGCTAGCGGGGGCTTACGAGCAGTACTTC
CDR3aa: CASSQDTGPGLAGAYEQYF
len: 19
d_gene: TRBD2
abundance: once
j_gene: TRBJ2-7
v_gene: TRBV4-3

CDR3nt: TGTGCCAGTAGTATAGCGGCAGACAATTTTATGAACACTGAAGCTTTCTTT
CDR3aa: CASSIAADNFMNTEAFF
len: 17
d_gene: .
abundance: .
j_gene: TRBJ1-1
v_gene: TRBV19

CDR3nt: TGTGCCAGCAGTTTATCGACAGAGGGGGACACAGATACGCAGTATTTT
CDR3aa: CASSLSTEGDTDTQYF
len: 16
d_gene: .
abundance: .
j_gene: TRBJ2-3
v_gene: TRBV27

CDR3nt: TGTGCCAGCAGCTTAGGGATGGACAGTTTTACCTACGAGCAGTACTTC
CDR3aa: CASSLGMDSFTYEQYF
len: 16
d_gene: .
abundance: .
j_gene: TRBJ2-7
v_gene: TRBV13

CDR3nt: TGTGCCAGCAGCTTAGTTAGCTCTCCGTACGAGCAGTACTTC
CDR3aa: CASSLVSSPYEQYF
len: 14
d_gene: .
abundance: .
j_gene: TRBJ2-7
v_gene: TRBV7-9

CDR3nt: TGTGCCAGCAGTGAAGGGGAGGGGATCTGGGGTCAGCCCCAGCATTTT
CDR3aa: CASSEGEGIWGQPQHF
len: 16
d_gene: .
abundance: few
j_gene: TRBJ1-5
v_gene: TRBV6-1

CDR3nt: TGTGCCGTCCGGGACAGCCTCTACGAGCAGTACTTC
CDR3aa: CAVRDSLYEQYF
len: 12
d_gene: TRBD1
abundance: .
j_gene: TRBJ2-7
v_gene: TRBV10-3

CDR3nt: TGCGCCAGCAGCCAAGTTGAGACAGGGGGAAATTCACCCCTCCACTTT
CDR3aa: CASSQVETGGNSPLHF
len: 16
d_gene: TRBD1
abundance: .
j_gene: TRBJ1-6
v_gene: TRBV4-1

CDR3nt: TGCGCCAGCAGCCAAGTTCCAGCGAACACTGAAGCTTTCTTT
CDR3aa: CASSQVPANTEAFF
len: 14
d_gene: .
abundance: .
j_gene: TRBJ1-1
v_gene: TRBV4-3

CDR3nt: TGTGCCAGCAGCAAAGGGGACCGGGACAGGGGTCCCGGCTACACCTTC
CDR3aa: CASSKGDRDRGPGYTF
len: 16
d_gene: .
abundance: .
j_gene: TRBJ1-2
v_gene: TRBV21-1

CDR3nt: TGTGCCAGCAGCTTAGAAGGGGGAGGGTACCAAGAGACCCAGTACTTC
CDR3aa: CASSLEGGGYQETQYF
len: 16
d_gene: .
abundance: .
j_gene: TRBJ2-5
v_gene: TRBV7-8

CDR3nt: TGTGCCAGCAGCTTCTACAGGGAGGACAATCAGCCCCAGCATTTT
CDR3aa: CASSFYREDNQPQHF
len: 15
d_gene: .
abundance: .
j_gene: TRBJ1-5
v_gene: TRBV28

CDR3nt: TGTGCCAGCAGTTTTTCGGACAGGGCAGGGGAGACCCAGTACTTC
CDR3aa: CASSFSDRAGETQYF
len: 15
d_gene: TRBD1
abundance: once
j_gene: TRBJ2-5
v_gene: TRBV28

CDR3nt: TGTGCCAGTAGGATGGATGACCTTGAAAAACTGTTTTTT
CDR3aa: CASRMDDLEKLFF
len: 13
d_gene: .
abundance: once
j_gene: TRBJ1-4
v_gene: TRBV19

CDR3nt: TGTGCCAGCAGCAGTGACAGCCGGGGGGCCTACGAGCAGTACTTC
CDR3aa: CASSSDSRGAYEQYF
len: 15
d_gene: TRBD2
abundance: .
j_gene: TRBJ2-7
v_gene: TRBV5-6

CDR3nt: TGTGCCAGCAGCTTTGGCGGAGGGCCCTACGAGCAGTACTTC
CDR3aa: CASSFGGGPYEQYF
len: 14
d_gene: .
abundance: .
j_gene: TRBJ2-7
v_gene: TRBV7-2

CDR3nt: TGTGCCAGCAGCGTAGGGGGCGCCGGACAGCCCCAGCATTTT
CDR3aa: CASSVGGAGQPQHF
len: 14
d_gene: .
abundance: .
j_gene: TRBJ1-5
v_gene: TRBV9

CDR3nt: TGCGCCAGCAGCCAAGTTCCGGGGATCGAGCAGTACTTC
CDR3aa: CASSQVPGIEQYF
len: 13
d_gene: .
abundance: .
j_gene: TRBJ2-7
v_gene: TRBV4-1

CDR3nt: TGCGCCAGCAGCTTGTTAGCGGGAGGCCAAGAGACCCAGTACTTC
CDR3aa: CASSLLAGGQETQYF
len: 15
d_gene: TRBD2
abundance: .
j_gene: TRBJ2-5
v_gene: TRBV5-1

CDR3nt: TGCAGCGGATGGGGGACTGAAGCTTTCTTT
CDR3aa: CSGWGTEAFF
len: 10
d_gene: .
abundance: once
j_gene: TRBJ1-1
v_gene: TRBV29-1

CDR3nt: TGCGCCAGCAGCCAACGACAGGAATACGAGCAGTACTTC
CDR3aa: CASSQRQEYEQYF
len: 13
d_gene: .
abundance: .
j_gene: TRBJ2-7
v_gene: TRBV4-1

CDR3nt: TGTGCCAGCAGCAAGGGGCGGGATAGCACAGATACGCAGTATTTT
CDR3aa: CASSKGRDSTDTQYF
len: 15
d_gene: .
abundance: .
j_gene: TRBJ2-3
v_gene: TRBV7-8

CDR3nt: TGCGCCAGCAGCCAAGGGCCTGGGACTAGCGGGAGGGCAGATACGCAGTATTTT
CDR3aa: CASSQGPGTSGRADTQYF
len: 18
d_gene: TRBD2
abundance: .
j_gene: TRBJ2-3
v_gene: TRBV4-1

CDR3nt: TGTGCCAGCAGCTCTCGGGAAGGGGAGACTGAAGCTTTCTTT
CDR3aa: CASSSREGETEAFF
len: 14
d_gene: .
abundance: .
j_gene: TRBJ1-1
v_gene: TRBV6-5

CDR3nt: TGCGCCAGCAGCCTGACGGAACCAACTAATGAAAAACTGTTTTTT
CDR3aa: CASSLTEPTNEKLFF
len: 15
d_gene: .
abundance: .
j_gene: TRBJ1-4
v_gene: TRBV5-1

CDR3nt: TGTGCCAGCAGTGAGAGCGGGACCCCCTACGAGCAGTACTTC
CDR3aa: CASSESGTPYEQYF
len: 14
d_gene: TRBD2
abundance: .
j_gene: TRBJ2-7
v_gene: TRBV27

CDR3nt: TGTGCCAGCAGCTTAGCGACCGGGACAGGGTCCTTGGATGAGCAGTTCTTC
CDR3aa: CASSLATGTGSLDEQFF
len: 17
d_gene: TRBD1
abundance: .
j_gene: TRBJ2-1
v_gene: TRBV7-9